This TCR beta chain was identified in a study of T cell repertoires in cytomegalovirus infection. The study, taken as a whole, reports: Within the response measured ex vivo, HLA-C-restricted CMV-specific TCR beta clonotypes were dominant.

Looked up from germline, CDR1 is SEHNR and CDR2 is FQNEAQ (reference sequence). CDR3 length: 16 amino acids. J lost 1 base, V lost 0 bases, and 3 bases had no gene match. This clonotype was observed at least ten times. Its antigen remains unidentified. Via MiXCR, TCRdb re-called the reads, giving one row per CDR3 protein. The repertoire consists of more than 400,000 distinct CDR3 sequences, with less than 30% occurring once and the leading ten covering roughly 13%. The origin of this receptor is a human donor in good health (CMV status not recorded). Some clones in this sample may be carry-over from other donors' samples. The J gene is TRBJ2-3, the V gene TRBV7-9; 8 bases are a match to TRBD2. Sample: PBMCs. For the CDR3, the DNA is TGTGCCAGCAGCTTAGCCACTAGCGGAGGCACAGATACGCAGTATTTT. Protein product: CASSLATSGGTDTQYF.